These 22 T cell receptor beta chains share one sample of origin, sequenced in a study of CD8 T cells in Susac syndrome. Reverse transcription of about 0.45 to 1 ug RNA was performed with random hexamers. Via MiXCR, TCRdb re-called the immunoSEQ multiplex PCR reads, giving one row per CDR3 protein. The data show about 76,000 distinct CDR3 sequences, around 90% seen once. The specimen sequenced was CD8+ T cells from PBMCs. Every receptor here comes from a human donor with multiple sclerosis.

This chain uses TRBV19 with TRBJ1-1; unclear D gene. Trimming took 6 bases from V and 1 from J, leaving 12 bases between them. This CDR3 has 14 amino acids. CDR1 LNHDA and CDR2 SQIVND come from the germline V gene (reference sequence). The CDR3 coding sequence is TGTGCCAGTAGGTTCGGGAGAGGGAACACTGAAGCTTTCTTT. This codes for CASRFGRGNTEAFF.

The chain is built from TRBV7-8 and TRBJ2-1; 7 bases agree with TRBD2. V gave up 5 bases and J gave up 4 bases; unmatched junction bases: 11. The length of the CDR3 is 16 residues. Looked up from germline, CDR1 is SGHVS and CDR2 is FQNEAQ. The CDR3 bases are TGTGCCAGCAGCCCTACTTGGTTGGGGGGGTACAATGAGCAGTTCTTC. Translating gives CASSPTWLGGYNEQFF.

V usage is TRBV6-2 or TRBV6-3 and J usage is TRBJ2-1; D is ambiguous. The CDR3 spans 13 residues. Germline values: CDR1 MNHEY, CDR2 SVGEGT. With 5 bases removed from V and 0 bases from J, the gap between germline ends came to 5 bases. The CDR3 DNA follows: TGTGCCAGCAGTAACCTCTCCTACAATGAGCAGTTCTTC. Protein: CASSNLSYNEQFF.

CDR3 bases: TGTGCCAGCAGCATCCCGGGACTGGGGAGGGAAAAACTGTTTTTT. Residues: CASSIPGLGREKLFF. V gene TRBV11-2 combines with J gene TRBJ1-4; D might be TRBD1 (5 bases). This CDR3 has 15 residues. V lost 5 bases and J lost 8, with 18 bases in between. Germline loops: CDR1 SGHAT, CDR2 FQNNGV.

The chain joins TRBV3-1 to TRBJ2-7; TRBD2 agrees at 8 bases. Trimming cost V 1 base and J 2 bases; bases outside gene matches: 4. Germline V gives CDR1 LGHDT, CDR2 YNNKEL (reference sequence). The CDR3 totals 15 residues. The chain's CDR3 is CASSQASGYPYEQYF. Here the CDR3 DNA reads TGTGCCAGCAGCCAAGCTAGCGGGTACCCCTACGAGCAGTACTTC.

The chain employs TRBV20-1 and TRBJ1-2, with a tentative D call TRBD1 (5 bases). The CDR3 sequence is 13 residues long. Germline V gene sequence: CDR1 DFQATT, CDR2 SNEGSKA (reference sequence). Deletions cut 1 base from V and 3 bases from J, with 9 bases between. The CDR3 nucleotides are TGCAGTGCTAGAGCGTGGGGGGACTATGGCTACACCTTC. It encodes CSARAWGDYGYTF.

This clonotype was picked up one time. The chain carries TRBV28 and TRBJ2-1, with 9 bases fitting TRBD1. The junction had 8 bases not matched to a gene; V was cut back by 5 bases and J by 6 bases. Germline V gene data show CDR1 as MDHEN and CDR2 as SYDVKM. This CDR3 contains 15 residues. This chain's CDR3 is CASSRQGGEGNEQFF. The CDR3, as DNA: TGTGCCAGCAGTAGACAGGGGGGTGAGGGCAATGAGCAGTTCTTC.

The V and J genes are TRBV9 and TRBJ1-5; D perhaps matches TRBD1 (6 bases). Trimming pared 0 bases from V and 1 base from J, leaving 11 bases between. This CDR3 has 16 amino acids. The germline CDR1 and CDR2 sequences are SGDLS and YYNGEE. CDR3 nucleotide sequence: TGTGCCAGCAGCGTAGGGGGGGGGCCGAGCAATCAGCCCCAGCATTTT. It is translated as CASSVGGGPSNQPQHF.

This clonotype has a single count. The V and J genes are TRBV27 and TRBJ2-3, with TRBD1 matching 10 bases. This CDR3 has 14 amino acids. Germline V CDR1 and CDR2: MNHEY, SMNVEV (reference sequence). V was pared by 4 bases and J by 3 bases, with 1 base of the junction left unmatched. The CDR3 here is CASSSGQGTDTQYF. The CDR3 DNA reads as TGTGCCAGCAGTTCGGGACAGGGGACAGATACGCAGTATTTT.

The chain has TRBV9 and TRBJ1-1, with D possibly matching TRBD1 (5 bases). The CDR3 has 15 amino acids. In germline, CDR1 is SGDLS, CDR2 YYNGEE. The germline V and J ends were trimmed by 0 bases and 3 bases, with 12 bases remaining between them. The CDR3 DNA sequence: TGTGCCAGCAGCGTAGTAGGCAGGGAGGACACTGAAGCTTTCTTT. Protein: CASSVVGREDTEAFF.

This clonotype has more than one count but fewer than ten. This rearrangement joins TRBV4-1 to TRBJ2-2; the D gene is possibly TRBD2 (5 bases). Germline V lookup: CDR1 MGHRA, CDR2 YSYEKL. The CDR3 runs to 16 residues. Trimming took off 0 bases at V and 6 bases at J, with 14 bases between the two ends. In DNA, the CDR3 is TGCGCCAGCAGCCAAGATGAGCTAGCTAGCTCCGGGGAGCTGTTTTTT. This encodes CASSQDELASSGELFF.

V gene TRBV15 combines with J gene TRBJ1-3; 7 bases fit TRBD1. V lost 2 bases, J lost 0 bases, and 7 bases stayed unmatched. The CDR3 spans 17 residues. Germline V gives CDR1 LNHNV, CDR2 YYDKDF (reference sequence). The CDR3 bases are TGTGCCACCAGCAGACCCGGACAGGCGAGCTCTGGAAACACCATATATTTT. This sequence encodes CATSRPGQASSGNTIYF.

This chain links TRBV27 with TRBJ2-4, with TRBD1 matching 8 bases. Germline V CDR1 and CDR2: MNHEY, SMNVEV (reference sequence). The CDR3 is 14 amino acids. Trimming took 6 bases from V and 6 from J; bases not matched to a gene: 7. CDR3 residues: CASSLSRGPNIQYF. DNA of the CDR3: TGTGCCAGCAGCTTGTCCAGGGGGCCAAACATTCAGTACTTC.

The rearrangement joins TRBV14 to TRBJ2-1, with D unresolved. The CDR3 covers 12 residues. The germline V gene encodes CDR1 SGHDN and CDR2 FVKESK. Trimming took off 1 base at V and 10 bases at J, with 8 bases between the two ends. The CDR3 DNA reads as TGTGCCAGCAGCCAAGGCACGGCAGAGCAGTTCTTC. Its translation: CASSQGTAEQFF.

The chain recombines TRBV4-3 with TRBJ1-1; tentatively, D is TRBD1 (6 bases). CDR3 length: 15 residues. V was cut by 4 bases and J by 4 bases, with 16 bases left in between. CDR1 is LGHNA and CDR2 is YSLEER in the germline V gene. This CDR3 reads CASSPTRQGITEAFF. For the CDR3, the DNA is TGCGCCAGCAGCCCGACCAGGCAGGGGATCACTGAAGCTTTCTTT.

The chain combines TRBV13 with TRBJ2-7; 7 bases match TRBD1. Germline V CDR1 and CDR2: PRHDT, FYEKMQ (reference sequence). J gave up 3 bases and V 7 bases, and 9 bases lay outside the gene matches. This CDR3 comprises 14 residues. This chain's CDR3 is CASKLKGADYEQYF. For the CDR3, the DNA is TGTGCCAGCAAACTCAAGGGGGCAGACTACGAGCAGTACTTC.

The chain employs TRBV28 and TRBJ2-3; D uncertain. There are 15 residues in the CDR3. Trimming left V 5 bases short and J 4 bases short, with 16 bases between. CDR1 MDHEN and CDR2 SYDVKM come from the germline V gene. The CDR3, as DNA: TGTGCCAGCAGTCCCATGTATACGATCGCAGATACGCAGTATTTT. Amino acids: CASSPMYTIADTQYF. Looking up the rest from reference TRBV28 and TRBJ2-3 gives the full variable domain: DVKVTQSSRYLVKRTGEKVFLECVQDMDHENMFWYRQDPGLGLRLIYFSYDVKMKEKGDIPEGYSVSREKKERFSLILESASTNQTSMYLCASSPMYTIADTQYFGPGTRLTVL.

DNA for the CDR3: TGTGCCACCAGTGACCTAGCGGGAGGGGTCAATGAGCAGTTCTTC. Translated: CATSDLAGGVNEQFF. The gene calls are TRBV24-1 and TRBJ2-1; 12 positions match TRBD2. This CDR3 is built from 15 residues. Losses at the gene ends were 4 bases for V and 6 bases for J; bases not matched to a gene: 3. Germline assignment: CDR1 KGHDR and CDR2 SFDVKD.

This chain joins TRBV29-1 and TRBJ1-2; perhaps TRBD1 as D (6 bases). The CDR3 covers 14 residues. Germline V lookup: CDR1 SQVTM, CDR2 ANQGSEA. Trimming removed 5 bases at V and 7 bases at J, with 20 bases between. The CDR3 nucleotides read TGCAGCGTTTTCTCGGGGGGGGCGGACTCTGGCTACACCTTC. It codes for CSVFSGGADSGYTF.

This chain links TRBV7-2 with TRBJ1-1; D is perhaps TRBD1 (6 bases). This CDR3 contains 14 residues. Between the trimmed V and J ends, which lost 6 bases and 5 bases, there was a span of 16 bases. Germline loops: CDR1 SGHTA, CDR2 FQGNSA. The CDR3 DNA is TGTGCCAGCAGACAGGGTGGGGATGGGACTGAAGCTTTCTTT. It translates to CASRQGGDGTEAFF.

The CDR3 is CSAPHRTGITYEQYF. The CDR3 nucleotides are TGCAGTGCTCCGCACCGGACAGGAATCACCTACGAGCAGTACTTC. This sequence joins TRBV20-1 and TRBJ2-7; the match to TRBD1 covers 7 bases. The germline V gene has CDR1 DFQATT and CDR2 SNEGSKA (reference sequence). The CDR3 sequence is 15 residues long. Trimming removed 5 bases from V and 2 bases from J; junction bases left unmatched: 12.

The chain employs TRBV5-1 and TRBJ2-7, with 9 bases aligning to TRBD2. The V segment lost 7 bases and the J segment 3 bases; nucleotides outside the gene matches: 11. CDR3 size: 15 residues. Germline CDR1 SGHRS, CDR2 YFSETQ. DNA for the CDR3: TGCGCCAGCTTGGTACCCGGGACTAGCAGCTACGAGCAGTACTTC. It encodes CASLVPGTSSYEQYF. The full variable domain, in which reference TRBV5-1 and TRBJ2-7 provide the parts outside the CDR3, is KAGVTQTPRYLIKTRGQQVTLSCSPISGHRSVSWYQQTPGQGLQFLFEYFSETQRNKGNFPGRFSGRQFSNSRSEMNVSTLELGDSALYLCASLVPGTSSYEQYFGPGTRLTVT.